A selection of T cell receptor beta chains follows, all from one sample in a study of control samples from healthy donors and cancer patients. Assay: immunoSEQ multiplex PCR; the TCRdb copy retains only in-frame clones and omits some. This table has tens of thousands of clones, around 80% appearing once. The specimen was PBMCs. Receptor source: a man in his 60s with head and neck cancer. CDR3s include the opening cysteine and the closing phenylalanine or tryptophan. D genes are given only for firm matches. Not all rows give a size; the values are once, few, many and, for expanded clones, a class.

d_gene,abundance,j_gene,v_gene,CDR3nt,CDR3aa
TRBD1,NA,TRBJ2-2,TRBV6-5,TGTGCCAGCAAAGGGACAGGAGCCACCGGGGAGCTGTTTTTT,CASKGTGATGELFF
TRBD1,NA,TRBJ1-6,TRBV6-5,TGTGCCAGCAGCGAGCGGGACAGGGTGGGATCACCCCTCCACTTT,CASSERDRVGSPLHF
NA,NA,TRBJ2-7,TRBV27,TGTGCCAGCAGTTGGGGATCCGTCCCCTCCTACGAGCAGTACTTC,CASSWGSVPSYEQYF
TRBD2,NA,TRBJ2-3,TRBV11-2,TGTGCCAGCAGCTTAGGGCTAGCGGGTTCCACAGATACGCAGTATTTT,CASSLGLAGSTDTQYF
TRBD1,NA,TRBJ1-4,TRBV5-6,TGTGCCAGCAGCTATGCCACAGGGGCAACTAATGAAAAACTGTTTTTT,CASSYATGATNEKLFF
NA,NA,TRBJ2-2,TRBV11-3,TGTGCCAGCGCTGGCCCGTCTGGGCCGACCGGGGAGCTGTTTTTT,CASAGPSGPTGELFF
NA,NA,TRBJ1-1,TRBV20-1,TGCAGTGCTTCCGACAGGGAAGCTTTCTTT,CSASDREAFF
NA,NA,TRBJ2-5,TRBV9,TGTGCCAGCAGCACTATATCAGGGGGGGACCTGCAAGAGACCCAGTACTTC,CASSTISGGDLQETQYF
NA,once,TRBJ2-2,TRBV18,TGTGCCAGCTCACTGAATCAAAAGTCCGGGGAGCTGTTTTTT,CASSLNQKSGELFF
NA,NA,TRBJ2-3,TRBV30,TGTGCCTGGAGTGTAGGAGCCGGCGCTAGCACAGATACGCAGTATTTT,CAWSVGAGASTDTQYF
TRBD2,NA,TRBJ2-7,TRBV7-9,TGTGCCAGCAGCTTACTAGCGGGAGTTCAATCCTACGAGCAGTACTTC,CASSLLAGVQSYEQYF
NA,NA,TRBJ2-3,TRBV4-1,TGCGCCAGCAGCCAAGGTACGAAACTCCCAACGTTTACCGCGGCGGCGCAGTATTTT,CASSQGTKLPTFTAAAQYF
NA,NA,TRBJ2-7,TRBV9,TGTGCCAGCAGCGTAGGTGGAACCTACGAGCAGTACTTC,CASSVGGTYEQYF
NA,NA,TRBJ2-1,TRBV9,TGTGCCAGCAGCGTAGAAGCAGGATCACAAAGTGAGCAGTTCTTC,CASSVEAGSQSEQFF
TRBD2,NA,TRBJ2-5,TRBV28,TGTGCCAGCAGTTGGACTAGACAGCTCCAAGAGACCCAGTACTTC,CASSWTRQLQETQYF
TRBD1,once,TRBJ2-2,TRBV11-3,TGTGCCAGCAGCTCTGGGACAGCGAACACCGGGGAGCTGTTTTTT,CASSSGTANTGELFF
NA,NA,TRBJ2-1,TRBV28,TGTGCCAGCAGTTTACCGGCCCAGGGTATGTTCGGTGAGCAGTTCTTC,CASSLPAQGMFGEQFF
NA,NA,TRBJ1-2,TRBV5-1,TGCGCCAGCAGCCTCAGAGAAGGTCCTCTTGCCGGCTACACCTTC,CASSLREGPLAGYTF
TRBD1,NA,TRBJ1-2,TRBV10-3,TGTGCCACCGGACAGGGGGGAGGCTACACCTTC,CATGQGGGYTF
NA,few,TRBJ1-1,TRBV27,TGTGCCAGCAGTTTAGTCAGGAAAGCTTTCTTT,CASSLVRKAFF
TRBD2,NA,TRBJ2-7,TRBV11-2,TGTGCCAGCAGCTCCAGTCTAGCGGGCGAGCAGTACTTC,CASSSSLAGEQYF
NA,NA,TRBJ2-3,TRBV7-6,TGTGCCAGCAGTCTTGACCCTCACACAGATACGCAGTATTTT,CASSLDPHTDTQYF
NA,NA,TRBJ2-7,TRBV27,TGTGCCAGCAGACCCACCGGGACCACCTACGAGCAGTACTTC,CASRPTGTTYEQYF
NA,NA,TRBJ2-1,TRBV7-2,TGTGCCAGCAGCTCCCGACTAGAGAGCAATGAGCAGTTCTTC,CASSSRLESNEQFF
NA,NA,TRBJ2-3,TRBV27,TGTGCCAGCAGTTTATCTTCCAGGGGGGGTACAGATACGCAGTATTTT,CASSLSSRGGTDTQYF
TRBD1,few,TRBJ2-3,TRBV5-4,TGTGCCAGCAGCAGACAGGGCTTTAGCACAGATACGCAGTATTTT,CASSRQGFSTDTQYF
TRBD1,NA,TRBJ1-2,TRBV28,TGTGCCAGCAGTTTAATGGCAGGGGGCTATGGCTACACCTTC,CASSLMAGGYGYTF
NA,once,TRBJ2-7,TRBV5-1,TGCGCCAGCAGCTTGGCGGGGGCAGGGGCTTACGAGCAGTACTTC,CASSLAGAGAYEQYF
NA,NA,TRBJ1-1,TRBV19,TGTGCCAGTAGTATTTGGAACACTGAAGCTTTCTTT,CASSIWNTEAFF
NA,NA,TRBJ2-1,TRBV28,TGTGCCAGCGAAGTAGGGCGGATCTCGTACAATGAGCAGTTCTTC,CASEVGRISYNEQFF
NA,NA,TRBJ2-5,TRBV9,TGTGCCAGCAGCCCTTTTGTGGCGCCGGAGACCCAGTACTTC,CASSPFVAPETQYF
NA,NA,TRBJ1-6,TRBV6-5,TGTGCCAGCAGTTACTCAGGCAACAATTCACCCCTCCACTTT,CASSYSGNNSPLHF
NA,NA,TRBJ2-3,TRBV28,TGTGCCAGCAGTTTATCCCCAGGGTTCACAGATACGCAGTATTTT,CASSLSPGFTDTQYF
TRBD1,once,TRBJ2-7,TRBV28,TGTGCCAGCACCCAAGGACAGGACCCCCGACAGTACTTC,CASTQGQDPRQYF
NA,NA,TRBJ2-7,TRBV11-2,TGTGCCAGCAGCTTAGGGCGGTCCAGCTCCTACGAGCAGTACTTC,CASSLGRSSSYEQYF
NA,NA,TRBJ1-3,TRBV27,TGTGCCAGCAGTTTCGGCCTCCCGAACTCTGGAAACACCATATATTTT,CASSFGLPNSGNTIYF
NA,NA,TRBJ2-3,TRBV7-3,TGTGCCAGCAGCTTACTAGGAGCAGATACGCAGTATTTT,CASSLLGADTQYF
NA,NA,TRBJ1-1,TRBV12-3/TRBV12-4,TGTGCCAGCAGCCAGTCCAGGGGAACTGAAGCTTTCTTT,CASSQSRGTEAFF
NA,NA,TRBJ2-5,TRBV5-4,TGTGCCAGCGGACACGGGCGAGAGACCCAGTACTTC,CASGHGRETQYF
NA,NA,TRBJ2-7,TRBV13,TGTGCCAGCAGCTTAGGCCTGAGCGAGCAGTACTTC,CASSLGLSEQYF
NA,NA,TRBJ1-5,TRBV18,TGTGCCAGCTCACCTGTGGGACAAAAGAATCAGCCCCAGCATTTT,CASSPVGQKNQPQHF
TRBD1,NA,TRBJ2-6,TRBV28,TGTGCCACCGCAGAAGTGACAGGGGCAGGGGCCAACGTCCTGACTTTC,CATAEVTGAGANVLTF
TRBD2,NA,TRBJ2-7,TRBV2,TGTGCCAGCAGTTCGACTAGCGGGAGTATCGGCTACGAGCAGTACTTC,CASSSTSGSIGYEQYF
TRBD1,NA,TRBJ1-1,TRBV7-9,TGTGCCAGCAGAACCGGGACAGGGGGAAAGAACACTGAAGCTTTCTTT,CASRTGTGGKNTEAFF
TRBD2,NA,TRBJ2-7,TRBV2,TGTGCCAGCAGTGTGGGGGGGAGCTCCTACGAGCAGTACTTC,CASSVGGSSYEQYF
NA,NA,TRBJ2-2,TRBV19,TGTGCCAGTAGTAGATTCCCCGGTCCCGCGAACACCGGGGAGCTGTTTTTT,CASSRFPGPANTGELFF
NA,NA,TRBJ1-3,TRBV30,TGTGCCTGGACCTTGCTTGCCGGGAACACCATATATTTT,CAWTLLAGNTIYF
NA,NA,TRBJ1-2,TRBV29-1,TGCAGCGTTCAGGGGATTTCGACCCGTGGCTATGGCTACACCTTC,CSVQGISTRGYGYTF
TRBD1,NA,TRBJ1-6,TRBV5-5,TGTGCCAGCAGCCCCTTATCGGGCTCGGGACAGAGTTCACCCCTCCACTTT,CASSPLSGSGQSSPLHF